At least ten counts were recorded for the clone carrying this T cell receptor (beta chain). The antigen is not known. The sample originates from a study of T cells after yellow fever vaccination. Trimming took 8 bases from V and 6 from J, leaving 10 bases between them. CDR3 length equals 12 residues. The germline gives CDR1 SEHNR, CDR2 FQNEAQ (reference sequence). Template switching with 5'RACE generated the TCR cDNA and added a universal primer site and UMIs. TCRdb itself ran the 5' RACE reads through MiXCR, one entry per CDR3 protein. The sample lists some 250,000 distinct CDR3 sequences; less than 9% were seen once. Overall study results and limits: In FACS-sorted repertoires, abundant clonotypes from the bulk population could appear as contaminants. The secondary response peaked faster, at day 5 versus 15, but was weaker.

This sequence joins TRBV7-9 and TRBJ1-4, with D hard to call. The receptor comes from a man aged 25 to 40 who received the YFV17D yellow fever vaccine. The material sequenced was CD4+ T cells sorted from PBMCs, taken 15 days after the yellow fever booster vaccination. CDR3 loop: CASRLMDEKLFF. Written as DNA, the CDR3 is TGTGCCAGCCGGTTGATGGATGAAAAACTGTTTTTT.